One sample yielded the 22 T cell receptor beta chains listed below, sequenced in a study of cytomegalovirus exposure and HLA in healthy donors (dated by TCRdb to 2015 to 2018). Library preparation used the immunoSEQ multiplex PCR assay. A mixture of 60 forward primers for TCR Vbeta segments and 13 reverse primers for TCR Jbeta segments was used in the multiplex PCR. This is the immuneACCESS table as TCRdb keeps it, with only in-frame sequences that have V and J called. A part of the clones is gone; compared with another copy, unresolved V genes explain less than half, and the rest is unexplained. A total of just over 65,000 clones appear in this sample, more than 80% of them only once. The top ten clonotypes cover roughly 6.8% of the sample. The sequenced sample was PBMCs. Receptor source: a human donor in good health.

This clone was picked up a small number of times. The chain uses TRBV10-3 and TRBJ1-2; 8 bases map to TRBD1. J lost 4 bases, V lost 6 bases, and 7 bases had no gene match. In germline, CDR1 is ENHRY, CDR2 SYGVKD. CDR3 length: 14 residues. CDR3 amino acids: CAIRDDRGAYGYTF. The CDR3 coding sequence is TGTGCCATCAGGGATGACAGGGGAGCCTATGGCTACACCTTC.

V and J are TRBV15 and TRBJ1-3; weak D call: TRBD1 (5 bases). Trimming took off 0 bases at V and 0 bases at J, with 15 bases between the two ends. The CDR3 loop spans 18 amino acids. The V gene's germline CDR1 is LNHNV and CDR2 YYDKDF (reference sequence). CDR3 residues: CATSRERGDVSSGNTIYF. In nucleotides, the CDR3 is TGTGCCACCAGCAGAGAAAGGGGCGATGTTTCCTCTGGAAACACCATATATTTT.

This chain's CDR3 is CAWSPEVDTEAFF. The CDR3 DNA reads as TGTGCCTGGAGCCCAGAGGTGGACACTGAAGCTTTCTTT. The chain carries TRBV30 and TRBJ1-1; the D is unclear. V lost 3 bases, J lost 3 bases, and 11 bases lay in between. The CDR3 runs 13 residues. CDR1 is GTSNPN and CDR2 is SVGIG in the germline V gene (reference sequence).

The chain employs TRBV28 and TRBJ1-2; D remains ambiguous. Germline-derived CDR1 and CDR2 are MDHEN and SYDVKM. With 3 bases removed from V and 1 base from J, the gap between germline ends came to 6 bases. This CDR3 is built from 13 residues. Written as DNA, the CDR3 is TGTGCCAGCAGTTTGGGCAGTAACTATGGCTACACCTTC. This codes for CASSLGSNYGYTF.

The gene calls are TRBV27 and TRBJ2-3, with 8 nucleotides matching TRBD2. This CDR3 has 15 residues. Germline values: CDR1 MNHEY, CDR2 SMNVEV (reference sequence). The J segment lost 6 bases and the V segment lost 7 bases, leaving 12 bases of the junction unmatched. CDR3 loop: CASTLGGGLGDTQYF. In DNA, the CDR3 is TGTGCCAGCACCCTGGGCGGGGGGTTGGGGGATACGCAGTATTTT.

In its sample, this clone was seen a few times. This chain uses TRBV5-1 with TRBJ1-5; a possible D gene is TRBD1 (6 bases). Trimming pared 4 bases from V and 5 bases from J, leaving 10 bases between. The CDR3 runs to 13 residues. Germline assignment: CDR1 SGHRS and CDR2 YFSETQ. This CDR3 is CASSADRDQPQHF. In DNA form, the CDR3 reads TGCGCCAGCAGCGCGGACAGAGATCAGCCCCAGCATTTT.

The chain carries TRBV13 and TRBJ2-7, with TRBD2 identical over 9 bases. Looked up from germline, CDR1 is PRHDT and CDR2 is FYEKMQ (reference sequence). The junction had 13 bases not matched to a gene; V was cut back by 6 bases and J by 7 bases. The length of the CDR3 is 15 residues. The CDR3 nucleotides are TGTGCCAGCAGGTCCGGGCCCGGTAGCGGGGGTGAGCAGTACTTC. This encodes CASRSGPGSGGEQYF.

The chain recombines TRBV18 with TRBJ1-1, with D possibly TRBD1 on 6 matching bases. Germline V gene lookup returns CDR1 KGHSH and CDR2 LQKENI. V was clipped by 1 base and J by 1 base, with 10 bases between them. The CDR3 is 15 amino acids. As DNA, the CDR3 is TGTGCCAGCTCACCACTGGACAGCCGGAACACTGAAGCTTTCTTT. It translates to CASSPLDSRNTEAFF.

The J gene is TRBJ2-7, the V gene TRBV27; 8 bases map to TRBD2. CDR3 length: 15 residues. V trimming: 6 bases; J trimming: 3 bases; junction bases outside the gene matches: 10. CDR1 is MNHEY and CDR2 is SMNVEV in the germline V gene (reference sequence). CDR3 nucleotide sequence: TGTGCCAGCAGCCAAAGCCGGGGGGGAGTCTACGAGCAGTACTTC. Amino acids: CASSQSRGGVYEQYF.

This chain joins TRBV6-6 and TRBJ2-7, with TRBD1 identical over 10 bases. Trimming took 6 bases from V and 5 from J; bases not matched to a gene: 13. CDR1 and CDR2 from the germline V gene are MNHNY and SVGAGI (reference sequence). This CDR3 spans 16 amino acids. DNA of the CDR3: TGTGCCAGCAGACCAACAGACAGGGGGCTTTTGGACGAGCAGTACTTC. The encoded protein is CASRPTDRGLLDEQYF.

This clone was seen once. This specimen includes other DNA sequences encoding the same CDR3. V usage is TRBV10-1 and J usage is TRBJ2-7; 8 bases are a match to TRBD1. This CDR3 is 14 amino acids long. Looked up from germline, CDR1 is WNHNN and CDR2 is SYGVQD (reference sequence). The junction had 1 base not matched to a gene; V was cut back by 0 bases and J by 3 bases. The chain's CDR3 is CASSESGQGYEQYF. CDR3 DNA: TGCGCCAGCAGTGAGTCAGGACAGGGCTACGAGCAGTACTTC.

The chain uses TRBV6-1 and TRBJ2-7; the match to TRBD2 covers 11 bases. Germline-derived CDR1 and CDR2 are MNHNS and SASEGT. The CDR3 sequence is 13 residues long. V shed 8 bases and J 1 base; nucleotides not matched to a gene: 1. In nucleotides, the CDR3 is TGTGCCAGCGGGACTAGCGGTTCCTACGAGCAGTACTTC. The encoded protein is CASGTSGSYEQYF.

The J gene is TRBJ2-2, the V gene TRBV7-7; a possible D gene is TRBD2 (6 bases). CDR1 is SSHAT, CDR2 FNYEAQ, per germline (reference sequence). CDR3 length: 15 amino acids. V gave up 5 bases and J gave up 0 bases, with 10 bases separating them. The CDR3 protein is CASSRGLSNTGELFF. The CDR3 bases are TGTGCCAGCAGCCGGGGACTGTCGAACACCGGGGAGCTGTTTTTT.

This clone has just one count. The chain carries TRBV6-6 and TRBJ1-2; D might be TRBD1 (6 bases). The germline gives CDR1 MNHNY, CDR2 SVGAGI (reference sequence). There are 14 residues in the CDR3. Trimming cost V 3 bases and J 5 bases, with 13 bases left between them. The CDR3 DNA sequence: TGTGCCAGCAGTTATTCAAAGGGGGTTTATGGCTACACCTTC. This sequence encodes CASSYSKGVYGYTF.

The V gene is TRBV2, the J gene TRBJ2-2, with 7 bases lining up with TRBD1. After removal of 3 bases from V and 1 base from J, the junction contained 2 bases not matched to a gene. The germline gives CDR1 SNHLY, CDR2 FYNNEI. The CDR3 sequence is 15 residues long. The DNA for the CDR3 is TGTGCCAGCAGTGACAGGACAGGGAACACCGGGGAGCTGTTTTTT. This sequence encodes CASSDRTGNTGELFF.

The chain carries TRBV10-3 and TRBJ1-6, with D unresolved. The CDR3 runs to 14 residues. Germline CDR1 reads ENHRY; CDR2 reads SYGVKD. V lost 3 bases and J lost 7, with 10 bases in between. This chain's CDR3 is CAISDWLTNSPLHF. Here the CDR3 DNA reads TGTGCCATCAGTGATTGGCTGACAAATTCACCCCTCCACTTT.

For the CDR3, the DNA is TGTGCCAGCAGCCCGACATTAAGGACTGAAGCTTTCTTT. It specifies CASSPTLRTEAFF. V gene TRBV6-1 combines with J gene TRBJ1-1; no firm D call. Germline V gives CDR1 MNHNS, CDR2 SASEGT. The length of the CDR3 is 13 residues. Trimming took 6 bases from V and 5 from J, leaving 13 bases between them.

V and J are TRBV19 and TRBJ2-1; 7 nucleotides match TRBD2. The J segment lost 9 bases and the V segment lost 5 bases, leaving 7 bases of the junction unmatched. The CDR3 loop spans 13 amino acids. CDR1 and CDR2 from the germline V gene are LNHDA and SQIVND (reference sequence). CDR3 loop: CASSLREGVEQFF. For the CDR3, the DNA is TGTGCCAGTAGTCTAAGGGAGGGAGTTGAGCAGTTCTTC.

The chain is built from TRBV16 and TRBJ2-1, with TRBD1 matching 8 bases. CDR3 length equals 15 residues. The germline V gene has CDR1 KGHSY and CDR2 FQNENV. With 4 bases clipped from V and 8 bases from J, the junction kept 10 bases outside the gene matches. The CDR3 DNA follows: TGTGCCAGCAGCCTACCGGGACAGGTTAAGGATGAGCAGTTCTTC. Translated: CASSLPGQVKDEQFF.

The chain links TRBV18 to TRBJ1-2, with D possibly matching TRBD1 (6 bases). There are 15 residues in the CDR3. Germline V gene data show CDR1 as KGHSH and CDR2 as LQKENI. Trimming shortened V by 1 base and J by 6 bases, and 15 bases separated the two germline ends. The CDR3: CASSPLDRLVDGYTF. Here the CDR3 DNA reads TGTGCCAGCTCACCACTCGACAGGCTGGTCGATGGCTACACCTTC. Variable domain in full (rest from reference TRBV18 and TRBJ1-2): NAGVMQNPRHLVRRRGQEARLRCSPMKGHSHVYWYRQLPEEGLKFMVYLQKENIIDESGMPKERFSAEFPKEGPSILRIQQVVRGDSAAYFCASSPLDRLVDGYTFGSGTRLTVV.

In DNA, the CDR3 is TGCGCCAGCAGCTTACCCTCGGCAGGGGTCGATGGCTACACCTTC. It encodes CASSLPSAGVDGYTF. V usage is TRBV5-1 and J usage is TRBJ1-2; D possibly corresponds to TRBD1 (6 bases). The germline gives CDR1 SGHRS, CDR2 YFSETQ. This CDR3 spans 15 amino acids. The germline V and J ends were trimmed by 2 bases and 6 bases, with 17 bases remaining between them.

The chain employs TRBV10-2 and TRBJ1-6; D is unresolved. The CDR3 contains 13 residues. Germline CDR1 WSHSY, CDR2 SAAADI. V lost 8 bases, J lost 5 bases, and 10 bases lay in between. The CDR3 loop is CASVESNNSPLHF. The CDR3 DNA reads TGCGCCAGCGTAGAGTCAAATAATTCACCCCTCCACTTT.